Listed here are 18 T cell receptor beta chains from one sample, sequenced in a study of regulatory T cells in long-lasting Graves disease. The time point: newly diagnosed GD, antithyroid drugs for less than 3 months. PBMC-extracted RNA yielded the TCR library. Library construction for TCR beta used iRepertoire HTBI primers and Arm-PCR of CDR3 regions. TCRdb reprocessed the multiplex PCR reads via MiXCR and lists one record per CDR3 protein. This sample carries over 450,000 distinct CDR3 sequences, around 13% of them seen once, and the ten largest clones take more than 8%. The sample also formed part of further work on T cells in Graves' hyperthyroidism and ophthalmopathy.

Sample: peripheral blood mononuclear cells (PBMCs), taken at new diagnosis, from a patient treated with antithyroid drugs. All receptors derive from a woman in her 30s with Graves disease.

This clonotype was detected many times. The chain links TRBV9 to TRBJ2-5; D ambiguous. CDR3 size: 12 residues. Deletions cut 0 bases from V and 4 bases from J, with 4 bases between. Germline loops: CDR1 SGDLS, CDR2 YYNGEE. The CDR3, as DNA: TGTGCCAGCAGCGTAGTAGGAGAGACCCAGTACTTC. Amino acids: CASSVVGETQYF.

Many counts were recorded for this clonotype. The V call is TRBV11-2, the J call TRBJ1-2; TRBD1 aligns across 9 bases. The CDR3 is 13 residues long. V shed 5 bases, J shed 6 bases, and the junction held 4 bases outside the gene matches. From germline, CDR1 is SGHAT and CDR2 FQNNGV. In DNA, the CDR3 is TGTGCCAGCAGCATACAGGGGGCTAATGGCTACACCTTC. Amino acid sequence: CASSIQGANGYTF.

This clonotype showed up many times. The rearrangement uses TRBV28 and TRBJ2-1, with D tentatively TRBD2 (6 bases). The germline V gene encodes CDR1 MDHEN and CDR2 SYDVKM. The CDR3 totals 13 residues. The V end was cut by 8 bases, the J end by 9 bases, with 17 bases between. CDR3 sequence (DNA): TGTGCCAGCCTCCTGGGGGGTAGAGGTGAGCAGTTCTTC. Translation gives CASLLGGRGEQFF.

This clonotype was seen a few times. The chain links TRBV7-9 to TRBJ2-7, with a possible D match to TRBD2 (6 bases). The CDR3 totals 15 residues. V was shortened by 4 bases and J by 2 bases, with 15 bases between the two germline ends. The V gene's germline CDR1 is SEHNR and CDR2 FQNEAQ (reference sequence). CDR3 loop: CASSYLRDSTYEQYF. In nucleotides, the CDR3 is TGTGCCAGCAGCTACCTCCGGGACTCAACCTACGAGCAGTACTTC.

Remarks on this clonotype: This could be a read error, since a much larger clone is one nucleotide away. The V and J genes are TRBV30 and TRBJ2-3, with D perhaps TRBD1 or TRBD2 (5 bases each). Per germline, CDR1 GTSNPN and CDR2 SVGIG (reference sequence). V was clipped by 5 bases and J by 9 bases, with 21 bases between them. This CDR3 comprises 14 residues. This CDR3 reads CAWGASPAVGTQYF. In DNA form, the CDR3 reads TGTGCCTGGGGGGCTAGCCCCGCAGTGGGCACGCAGTATTTT.

This clonotype occurred many times. V gene TRBV11-3 combines with J gene TRBJ1-1; D not resolved. The germline CDR1 and CDR2 sequences are SGHNT and YENEEA. V dropped 1 base and J dropped 8 bases, with 8 bases sitting between them. This CDR3 comprises 12 residues. CDR3 region: CASSLAHREAFF. The CDR3, as DNA: TGTGCCAGCAGCTTAGCACACAGAGAAGCTTTCTTT.

This clonotype was counted many times. CDR3 nucleotide sequence: TGTGCCAGCTCAATAGGACGGGCGAACACTGAAGCTTTCTTT. Encoded protein: CASSIGRANTEAFF. V is TRBV18 and J is TRBJ1-1; no firm D call. Per the germline V gene, CDR1 is KGHSH and CDR2 is LQKENI. V lost 5 bases, J lost 1 base, and 11 bases lay in between. This CDR3 is built from 14 residues.

This clonotype was observed a few times. This chain connects TRBV10-2 to TRBJ2-7; 9 bases are shared with TRBD2. V trimming: 4 bases; J trimming: 4 bases; junction bases outside the gene matches: 11. The CDR3 spans 16 residues. The germline V gene encodes CDR1 WSHSY and CDR2 SAAADI. In DNA form, the CDR3 reads TGCGCCAGCAGTGGGGGGGCTAGCGGGATCGGGTACGAGCAGTACTTC. It codes for CASSGGASGIGYEQYF.

This clonotype was seen many times. The genes are TRBV2 and TRBJ1-1; a weak D match, TRBD1 (6 bases). The germline CDR1 and CDR2 sequences are SNHLY and FYNNEI. This CDR3 spans 14 amino acids. Trimming left V 7 bases short and J 0 bases short, with 12 bases between. CDR3 region: CASTGAGMNTEAFF. The CDR3 nucleotides are TGTGCCAGCACAGGGGCAGGTATGAACACTGAAGCTTTCTTT.

The table lists this clonotype with many counts. This chain joins TRBV3-1 and TRBJ2-1; the D is unclear. The germline V gene has CDR1 LGHDT and CDR2 YNNKEL (reference sequence). Deletions cut 1 base from V and 6 bases from J, with 7 bases between. The CDR3 totals 13 residues. The CDR3 protein is CASSQVNGNEQFF. The CDR3 DNA reads TGTGCCAGCAGCCAAGTCAACGGCAATGAGCAGTTCTTC.

The V and J genes are TRBV3-1 and TRBJ2-7; D may match TRBD1 or TRBD2 (5 bases each). CDR1 is LGHDT and CDR2 is YNNKEL in the germline V gene (reference sequence). This CDR3 has 15 residues. V shed 5 bases and J shed 5 bases, with 19 bases lying between them. The CDR3 is CASSSRDRAIHEQYF. CDR3 in DNA: TGTGCCAGCAGCTCCCGGGACCGGGCGATCCACGAGCAGTACTTC.

A remark on this clonotype: The germline gene is not matched at one end of the junction; a read error may be the cause. The CDR3 DNA follows: TGTGCCAGCAGTTTAAGGCGGGACCTCTACGAGCAGTGCTTC. Translated, it gives CASSLRRDLYEQCF. The V call is TRBV12-3 or TRBV12-4, the J call TRBJ2-7, with D possibly being TRBD2 (6 bases). The length of the CDR3 is 14 residues.

This clonotype showed up many times. The chain employs TRBV30 and TRBJ1-5, with D maybe TRBD1 (5 bases). Germline-derived CDR1 and CDR2 are GTSNPN and SVGIG (reference sequence). This CDR3 region has 12 residues. Trimming removed 2 bases at V and 9 bases at J, with 11 bases between. The CDR3 bases are TGTGCCTGGAGTCCCGGGACCACGCCCCAGCATTTT. It specifies CAWSPGTTPQHF.

In this sample, this clonotype turned up many times. V usage is TRBV7-9 and J usage is TRBJ2-7; 9 nucleotides agree with TRBD1. Germline V lookup: CDR1 SEHNR, CDR2 FQNEAQ (reference sequence). The CDR3 runs to 14 residues. J lost 6 bases, V lost 5 bases, and 8 bases had no gene match. The CDR3 region has the DNA TGTGCCAGCAGCCTCAGGGGGACAGGGATCGAGCAGTACTTC. Encoded protein: CASSLRGTGIEQYF.

This clonotype was seen ten or more times. This rearrangement joins TRBV7-8 to TRBJ2-4; D uncertain. This CDR3 is 12 amino acids long. Per germline, CDR1 SGHVS and CDR2 FQNEAQ. Trimming cost V 5 bases and J 9 bases, with 11 bases left between them. This chain's CDR3 is CASSRQNGIQYF. As DNA, the CDR3 is TGTGCCAGCAGCCGGCAGAACGGCATTCAGTACTTC.

The chain carries TRBV7-9 and TRBJ2-7; TRBD2 matches 10 bases. The germline V gene has CDR1 SEHNR and CDR2 FQNEAQ (reference sequence). V shed 8 bases and J 5 bases; nucleotides not matched to a gene: 6. CDR3 size: 13 residues. CDR3 sequence (DNA): TGTGCCAGCTCACTAGCGGGAACCCACGAGCAGTACTTC. Translation: CASSLAGTHEQYF.

This clonotype was seen many times. The rearrangement links TRBV2 to TRBJ1-6, with no clear D. Trimming pared 6 bases from V and 6 bases from J, leaving 18 bases between. The CDR3 runs to 16 residues. Germline assignment: CDR1 SNHLY and CDR2 FYNNEI. This CDR3 is CASSLQTIRINSPLHF. CDR3 DNA sequence: TGTGCCAGCAGCTTACAGACGATCCGGATTAATTCACCCCTCCACTTT. Using reference TRBV2 and TRBJ1-6 for the parts outside the CDR3, the full variable domain is EPEVTQTPSHQVTQMGQEVILRCVPISNHLYFYWYRQILGQKVEFLVSFYNNEISEKSEIFDDQFSVERPDGSNFTLKIRSTKLEDSAMYFCASSLQTIRINSPLHFGNGTRLTVT.

This clonotype was observed at least ten times. The junction and the germline gene differ at one end; a read error may be behind it. The rearrangement joins TRBV27 to TRBJ2-2, with 7 bases lining up with TRBD1. CDR1 MNHEY and CDR2 SMNVEV come from the germline V gene (reference sequence). The length of the CDR3 is 17 residues. The CDR3 bases are TGTGCCAGCAGTTTATCCCAGACAGGGACGAACGCCGGGGAGCTGTTTTTT. Its protein is CASSLSQTGTNAGELFF.